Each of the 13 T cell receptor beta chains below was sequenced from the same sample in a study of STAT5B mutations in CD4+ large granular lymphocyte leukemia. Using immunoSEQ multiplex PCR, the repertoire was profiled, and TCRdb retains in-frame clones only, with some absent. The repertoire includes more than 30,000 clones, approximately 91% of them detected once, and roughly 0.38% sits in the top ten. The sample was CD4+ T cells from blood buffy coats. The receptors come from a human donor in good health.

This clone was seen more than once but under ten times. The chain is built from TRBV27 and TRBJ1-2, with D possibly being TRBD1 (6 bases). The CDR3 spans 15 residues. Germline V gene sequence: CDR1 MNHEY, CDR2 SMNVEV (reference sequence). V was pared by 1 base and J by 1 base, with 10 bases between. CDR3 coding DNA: TGTGCCAGCAGTTTATTTCGGACAGATAACTATGGCTACACCTTC. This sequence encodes CASSLFRTDNYGYTF.

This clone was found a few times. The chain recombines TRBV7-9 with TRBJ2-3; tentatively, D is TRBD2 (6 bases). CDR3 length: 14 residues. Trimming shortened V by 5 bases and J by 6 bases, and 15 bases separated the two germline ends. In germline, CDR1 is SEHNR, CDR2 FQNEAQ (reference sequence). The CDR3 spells CASSKGLPLDTQYF. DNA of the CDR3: TGTGCCAGCAGCAAGGGACTCCCGCTGGATACGCAGTATTTT.

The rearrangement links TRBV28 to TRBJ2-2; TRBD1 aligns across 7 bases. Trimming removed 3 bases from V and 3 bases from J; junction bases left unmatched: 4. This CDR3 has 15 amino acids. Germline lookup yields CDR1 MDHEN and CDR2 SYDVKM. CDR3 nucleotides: TGTGCCAGCAGTTTGCCGGGACAGCACACCGGGGAGCTGTTTTTT. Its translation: CASSLPGQHTGELFF.

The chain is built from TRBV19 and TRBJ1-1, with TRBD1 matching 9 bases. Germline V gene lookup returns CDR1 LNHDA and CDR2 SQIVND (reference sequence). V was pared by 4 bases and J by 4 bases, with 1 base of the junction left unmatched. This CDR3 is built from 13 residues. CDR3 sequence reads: CASSKTGGTEAFF. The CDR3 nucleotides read TGTGCCAGTAGTAAGACAGGGGGCACTGAAGCTTTCTTT.

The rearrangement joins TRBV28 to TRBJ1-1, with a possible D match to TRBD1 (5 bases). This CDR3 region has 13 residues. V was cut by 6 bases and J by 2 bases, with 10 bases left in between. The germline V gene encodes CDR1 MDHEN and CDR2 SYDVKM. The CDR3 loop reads CASRTGENTEAFF. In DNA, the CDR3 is TGTGCCAGCAGGACGGGGGAAAACACTGAAGCTTTCTTT.

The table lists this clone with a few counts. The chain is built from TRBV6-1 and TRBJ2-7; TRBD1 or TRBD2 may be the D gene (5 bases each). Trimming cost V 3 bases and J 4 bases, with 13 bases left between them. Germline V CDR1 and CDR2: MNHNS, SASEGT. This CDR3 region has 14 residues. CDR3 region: CASSEERWGYEQYF. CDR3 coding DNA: TGTGCCAGCAGTGAGGAGAGGTGGGGGTACGAGCAGTACTTC.

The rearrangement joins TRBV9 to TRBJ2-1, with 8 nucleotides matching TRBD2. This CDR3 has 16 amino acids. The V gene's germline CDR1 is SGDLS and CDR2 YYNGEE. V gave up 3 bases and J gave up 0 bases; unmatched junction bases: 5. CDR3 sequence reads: CASSGRLASSYNEQFF. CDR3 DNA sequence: TGTGCCAGCAGCGGGAGACTAGCGAGCTCCTACAATGAGCAGTTCTTC.

As DNA, the CDR3 is TGTGCCAGCAGTTTAGAAGGCTCTGGGGACAACTATGGCTACACCTTC. Translated, it gives CASSLEGSGDNYGYTF. The chain has TRBV28 and TRBJ1-2, with D perhaps TRBD1 (5 bases). This CDR3 spans 16 amino acids. Trimming took 2 bases from V and 2 from J, leaving 15 bases between them. Germline CDR1 and CDR2: MDHEN and SYDVKM.

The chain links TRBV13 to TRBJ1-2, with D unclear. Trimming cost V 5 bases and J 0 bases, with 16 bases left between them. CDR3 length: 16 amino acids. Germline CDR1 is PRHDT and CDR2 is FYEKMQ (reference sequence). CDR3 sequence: CASSSRAGSSNYGYTF. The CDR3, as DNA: TGTGCCAGCAGCAGTCGAGCGGGGTCTTCTAACTATGGCTACACCTTC.

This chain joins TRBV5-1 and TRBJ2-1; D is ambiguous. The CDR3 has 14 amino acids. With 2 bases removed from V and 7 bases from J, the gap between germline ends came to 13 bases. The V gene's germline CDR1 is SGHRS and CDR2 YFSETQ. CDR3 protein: CASSFSRTPNEQFF. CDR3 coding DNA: TGCGCCAGCAGCTTCTCCCGGACCCCTAATGAGCAGTTCTTC.

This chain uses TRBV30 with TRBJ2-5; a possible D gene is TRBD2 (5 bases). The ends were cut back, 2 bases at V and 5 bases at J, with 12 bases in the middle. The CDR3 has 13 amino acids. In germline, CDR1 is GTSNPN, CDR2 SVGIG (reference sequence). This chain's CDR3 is CAWSTDGVETQYF. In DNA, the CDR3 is TGTGCCTGGAGTACCGACGGGGTGGAGACCCAGTACTTC.

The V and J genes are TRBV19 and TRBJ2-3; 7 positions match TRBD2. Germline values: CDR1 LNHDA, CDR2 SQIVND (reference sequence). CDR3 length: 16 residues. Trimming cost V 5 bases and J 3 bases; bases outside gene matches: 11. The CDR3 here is CASSPRLVGGTDTQYF. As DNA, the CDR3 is TGTGCCAGTAGTCCCCGGTTGGTGGGAGGGACAGATACGCAGTATTTT.

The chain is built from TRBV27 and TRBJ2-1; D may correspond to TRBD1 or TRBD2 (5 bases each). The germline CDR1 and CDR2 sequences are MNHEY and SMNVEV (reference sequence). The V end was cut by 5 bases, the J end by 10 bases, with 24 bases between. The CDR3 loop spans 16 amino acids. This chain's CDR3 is CASSVGMGEQRKEQFF. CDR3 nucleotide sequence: TGTGCCAGCAGTGTAGGAATGGGGGAGCAGAGGAAGGAGCAGTTCTTC.